This T cell receptor beta chain came from a study of CD8 T cells in Susac syndrome. RNA amounts of 0.5 to 1 ug underwent reverse transcription with random hexamers. It was immunoSEQ multiplex PCR that amplified TCR beta CDR3 across 54 Vbeta and 13 Jbeta. TCRdb recomputed calls from the immunoSEQ multiplex PCR reads with MiXCR, one row per CDR3 protein. Here the sample spans about 140,000 distinct CDR3 sequences, almost 96% being singletons. Purification of the CD8+ and CD4+ T cells relied on negative isolation, and TEMRA cells underwent FACS enrichment. The V and J ends lost 0 bases and 5 bases, in that order; junction bases with no gene match: 5. Germline V gene sequence: CDR1 MGHRA, CDR2 YSYEKL. This CDR3 has 16 residues.

The receptor comes from a human donor with Susac syndrome. The sample was CD4+ T cells from PBMCs. The V and J genes are TRBV4-1 and TRBJ2-1, with 9 bases identical to TRBD1. DNA for the CDR3: TGCGCCAGCAGCCAAGAGAACAGGGGGCGGCACAATGAGCAGTTCTTC. Its translation is CASSQENRGRHNEQFF.